This record covers a single TCR beta chain. This clonotype showed up just a few times. Its binding antigen is unknown. This sequence may be a read error, since a much larger clone differs from it by one base. This record belongs to a study of molecular identifiers for immune sequencing clone quantification (dated by TCRdb to 2016 to 2019). At the level of the whole study: For a replicate experiment, RNA from roughly 18,000 or 92,000 naive CD8 T cells was divided into five aliquots, of which four were sequenced. CD8 T cells were used in a methods study to benchmark molecular-identifier clustering-based TCR repertoire sequencing (MIDCIRS) and TCR RNA copy counting. Study-level results and caveats: When barcode sub-clustering was omitted, TCR diversity was inflated by chimeric consensus sequences, with chimeras reaching as high as 47%. Highly expanded clone sizes could be underestimated because identical TCR molecules may share a barcode. A single cell's worth of spiked-in Jurkat TCR RNA was reported detectable even among one million naive CD8 T cells. Modeling indicated roughly 3.2 TCR RNA copies recovered per cell, compared with around 11 by digital PCR, which implies a capture efficiency of 25% to 35%. Spiked-in Jurkat TCR RNA (approximately 9 copies' worth), which is not part of the donor repertoire, was contained in the naive libraries. Clones above 20 RNA copies held over 98% of molecules in CMV-specific effector cells but under 1% in naive cells.

The CDR3, cysteine through phenylalanine, is 14 amino acids long. Just the 42-base CDR3 DNA is kept, in frame starting at base 1. The germline V gene (reference sequence) sets CDR1 to SEHNR and CDR2 to FQNEAQ. Libraries of naive CD8 T cells were built from approximately 20,000 to 1,000,000 sorted cells, with 10%, 30% or 50% of the purified RNA used. Naive CD8 T cells, defined as CD8+CD4-CCR7+CD45RA+, were FACS-sorted into RLT Plus buffer on a BD FACSAria II. To test detection sensitivity, Jurkat RNA equal to ten TCR copies was added to samples of about 20,000-1,000,000 naive CD8 T cells. Enrichment of CD8 T cells was done with RosetteSep CD8+ T Cell Enrichment Cocktail plus Ficoll-Paque, and ACK red cell lysis came afterward. Preparation of the library involved PCR. The sequencer listed for this sample is Illumina HiSeq 4000. Bulk TCR libraries were made following a previously described method, with the TCR primers given in Table S5. The Qiagen AllPrep DNA/RNA kit was used to purify total RNA. Before analysis, reads from multiple sequencing runs of one library were combined. The study's processing was this. Reads were retained only if the reads had an exact TCR constant sequence, and the retained reads were trimmed to 150 nt and grouped according to their 12-nt molecular barcodes. Reads in each barcode group were sub-clustered using a 15% Levenshtein threshold, and a quality-weighted consensus sequence was built for each RNA molecule. Non-functional sequences were excluded, and lower-count sequences lying one edit away from another sequence were also excluded. Barcode sub-clusters with fewer than 20% of the maximum read count were removed, based on fitting two negative binomial distributions. The raw public data were reprocessed by TCRdb itself: fastp quality trimming at Q25, MiXCR clonotype calling, in-frame beta chains only. Each CDR3 protein gets just one entry, which takes the most common genes and DNA from the rows behind it. These V and J calls originate from TCRdb's pipeline instead of the authors' own analysis. In this sample the table shows about 68,000 distinct CDR3 sequences, 15% to 20% of which occur a single time. In total, the top ten clones hold roughly 1.5% of the sample.

Recombination linked TRBV7-9 to TRBJ2-3, with TRBD1 as a weak D call on 5 bases. The sequencing input was naive CD8+ T cells from blood, with Jurkat cell RNA spiked in. Read against the paper, the sample's cell subset or site label means: FACS-sorted CD8+CD4-CCR7+CD45RA+ naive T cells. The sequence came from a human donor in good health. Some libraries in this study had Jurkat cell RNA spiked in. The CDR3 sequence is CVSSPLGPPDTQYF. The nucleotides read TGTGTCAGCAGCCCCCTGGGGCCCCCAGATACGCAGTATTTT.